These 21 T cell receptor beta chains share one sample of origin, sequenced in a study of cytomegalovirus exposure and HLA in healthy donors. The PCR ran on 60 Vbeta and 13 Jbeta primers. Sequencing was performed with immunoSEQ multiplex PCR; in TCRdb, only in-frame clones are kept and a portion is missing. The sample lists about 130,000 clones, just over 70% occurring once. The sequenced sample was PBMCs. The receptors were sampled from a woman in her fifties or sixties in good health and CMV-seropositive.

V is TRBV27 and J is TRBJ2-4; maybe TRBD1 (6 bases). Per germline, CDR1 MNHEY and CDR2 SMNVEV (reference sequence). Trimming left V 5 bases short and J 6 bases short, with 17 bases between. This CDR3 comprises 15 residues. In DNA, the CDR3 is TGTGCCAGCAGTCCGAGACAGGCCGGAGTAAACATTCAGTACTTC. Amino acid sequence: CASSPRQAGVNIQYF.

In its sample, this clone was seen a few times. The J gene is TRBJ2-2, the V gene TRBV5-1; D might be TRBD1 (6 bases). The CDR3 is made up of 15 amino acids. CDR1 and CDR2 (germline): SGHRS, YFSETQ. Trimming stripped 0 bases from V and 4 bases from J, with 10 bases between. The CDR3 loop reads CASSLATGITGELFF. As DNA, the CDR3 is TGCGCCAGCAGCTTGGCCACAGGGATCACCGGGGAGCTGTTTTTT.

The rearrangement uses TRBV6-5 and TRBJ2-1; possible D gene TRBD2, 7 bases. Between the trimmed V and J ends, which lost 2 bases and 6 bases, there was a span of 17 bases. Germline-derived CDR1 and CDR2 are MNHEY and SVGAGI. The CDR3 length is 16 residues. CDR3 region: CASSYSAGAFVNEQFF. DNA of the CDR3: TGTGCCAGCAGTTACAGCGCGGGGGCTTTTGTCAATGAGCAGTTCTTC.

The sample holds a few counts of this clone. The V gene is TRBV6-4, the J gene TRBJ2-6; D gene uncertain. Trimming shortened V by 2 bases and J by 2 bases, and 4 bases separated the two germline ends. This CDR3 region has 14 residues. The germline V gene has CDR1 MRHNA and CDR2 SNTAGT. The CDR3 DNA reads as TGTGCCAGCAGTGACCTCCCTGGGGCCAACGTCCTGACTTTC. This gives the protein CASSDLPGANVLTF.

The chain's CDR3 is CASSLDRGPEAFF. CDR3 nucleotides: TGTGCCAGCAGTTTAGACAGGGGCCCTGAAGCTTTCTTT. The rearrangement links TRBV6-6 to TRBJ1-1; TRBD1 agrees at 8 bases. Trimming took 4 bases from V and 6 from J; bases not matched to a gene: 4. CDR1 is MNHNY and CDR2 is SVGAGI in the germline V gene (reference sequence). CDR3 length: 13 amino acids.

This clone was detected only a few times. The chain combines TRBV7-8 with TRBJ1-2, with a weak D call TRBD1 (6 bases). Germline V gene data show CDR1 as SGHVS and CDR2 as FQNEAQ. V was clipped by 2 bases and J by 0 bases, with 13 bases between them. The CDR3 covers 16 residues. CDR3 DNA sequence: TGTGCCAGCAGCTTAAACCCAGGGGATTCTAACTATGGCTACACCTTC. Residues: CASSLNPGDSNYGYTF.

The chain carries TRBV19 and TRBJ2-2; 9 bases map to TRBD1. Germline lookup yields CDR1 LNHDA and CDR2 SQIVND (reference sequence). After removal of 2 bases from V and 6 bases from J, the junction contained 7 bases not matched to a gene. The CDR3 is made up of 16 amino acids. CDR3 nucleotides: TGTGCCAGTAGTATACGACAGGGGGTTCGGGCCGGGGAGCTGTTTTTT. Translation gives CASSIRQGVRAGELFF. The full variable domain, in which reference TRBV19 and TRBJ2-2 provide the parts outside the CDR3, is DGGITQSPKYLFRKEGQNVTLSCEQNLNHDAMYWYRQDPGQGLRLIYYSQIVNDFQKGDIAEGYSVSREKKESFPLTVTSAQKNPTAFYLCASSIRQGVRAGELFFGEGSRLTVL.

This clone was seen more than once but under ten times. The gene calls are TRBV7-2 and TRBJ1-1, with TRBD1 as a possible D gene (5 bases). V was pared by 5 bases and J by 4 bases, with 11 bases between. CDR1 SGHTA and CDR2 FQGNSA come from the germline V gene. The CDR3 has 13 amino acids. The CDR3 region is CASSTRRGTEAFF. CDR3 DNA sequence: TGTGCCAGCAGCACCAGAAGGGGCACTGAAGCTTTCTTT. The variable domain in full, completed from reference TRBV7-2 and TRBJ1-1, reads GAGVSQSPSNKVTEKGKDVELRCDPISGHTALYWYRQSLGQGLEFLIYFQGNSAPDKSGLPSDRFSAERTGGSVSTLTIQRTQQEDSAVYLCASSTRRGTEAFFGQGTRLTVV.

The rearrangement uses TRBV6-5 and TRBJ1-2; weak D call: TRBD1 (5 bases). V was cut by 10 bases and J by 8 bases, with 14 bases left in between. The CDR3 extends over 11 amino acids. The germline gives CDR1 MNHEY, CDR2 SVGAGI. The CDR3 DNA reads TGTGCCACCTCCGACAGCCGAGGCTACACCTTC. Its protein product is CATSDSRGYTF.

This chain links TRBV18 with TRBJ2-6; a possible D gene is TRBD2 (5 bases). The germline gives CDR1 KGHSH, CDR2 LQKENI. The germline V and J ends were trimmed by 8 bases and 3 bases, with 14 bases remaining between them. The CDR3 is 15 amino acids. CDR3 amino acids: CASAVTSGGANVLTF. The DNA of the CDR3 is TGTGCCAGCGCCGTGACAAGCGGTGGGGCCAACGTCCTGACTTTC.

The chain joins TRBV11-3 to TRBJ2-1; TRBD2 agrees at 9 bases. Trimming took 3 bases from V and 9 from J; bases not matched to a gene: 3. CDR1 is SGHNT, CDR2 YENEEA, per germline. This CDR3 has 13 amino acids. The CDR3 DNA reads TGTGCCAGCAGCTTGGGCGGGGGGGCTGAGCAGTTCTTC. This translates into CASSLGGGAEQFF.

The chain combines TRBV5-1 with TRBJ1-1; tentatively, D is TRBD1 (5 bases). There are 15 residues in the CDR3. Germline CDR1 SGHRS, CDR2 YFSETQ. V was clipped by 0 bases and J by 0 bases, with 9 bases between them. In DNA, the CDR3 is TGCGCCAGCAGCTTGGCCCAGGGCATGAACACTGAAGCTTTCTTT. Protein: CASSLAQGMNTEAFF.

The rearrangement uses TRBV10-3 and TRBJ2-5; no firm D call. Germline V gene data show CDR1 as ENHRY and CDR2 as SYGVKD. Trimming took off 3 bases at V and 5 bases at J, with 13 bases between the two ends. The CDR3 consists of 14 residues. The CDR3 DNA reads as TGTGCCATCAGTGACCTGGGTGGAGTGGAGACCCAGTACTTC. Encoded protein: CAISDLGGVETQYF.

The rearrangement links TRBV10-3 to TRBJ2-1, with TRBD1 identical over 10 bases. Germline values: CDR1 ENHRY, CDR2 SYGVKD. V was clipped by 4 bases and J by 5 bases; unmatched bases: 8. This CDR3 has 16 amino acids. This CDR3 reads CAISANPTGGHNEQFF. CDR3 sequence (DNA): TGTGCCATCAGTGCGAACCCGACAGGGGGCCACAATGAGCAGTTCTTC.

The J gene is TRBJ2-5, the V gene TRBV2; TRBD2 matches at 10 bases. CDR3 length equals 14 residues. The germline CDR1 and CDR2 sequences are SNHLY and FYNNEI. V lost 6 bases to trimming and J lost 3 bases; unmatched junction nucleotides: 4. CDR3 region: CASRIAGGKETQYF. CDR3 DNA: TGTGCCAGCAGAATAGCGGGGGGTAAAGAGACCCAGTACTTC.

This clone was observed a handful of times. V usage is TRBV29-1 and J usage is TRBJ1-1; TRBD1 matches 10 bases. Germline V gives CDR1 SQVTM, CDR2 ANQGSEA. The CDR3 length is 12 residues. The V gene end was trimmed by 7 bases and the J gene end by 6 bases; junction bases not matched to a gene: 5. The CDR3 DNA is TGCAGCGGACAGGGGGCGTCCGCTGAAGCTTTCTTT. Protein sequence: CSGQGASAEAFF.

Notes on this clone: An end of the junction does not agree with germline; a read error may underlie this. The chain has TRBV7-9 and TRBJ1-5; D may be TRBD1 (5 bases). Germline V gene sequence: CDR1 SEHNR, CDR2 FQNEAQ (reference sequence). The CDR3 spans 15 residues. CDR3 DNA sequence: TGTTCCAGCAGCCCCCCAGGGTCTCTGGGTCAGCCCCAGCATTTT. Translation: CSSSPPGSLGQPQHF.

This clone was counted between two and nine times. This sequence joins TRBV6-6 and TRBJ1-1; D remains ambiguous. This CDR3 has 12 amino acids. V was shortened by 4 bases and J by 7 bases, with 10 bases between the two germline ends. Germline V gene lookup returns CDR1 MNHNY and CDR2 SVGAGI (reference sequence). This CDR3 reads CASSSKAIEAFF. DNA of the CDR3: TGTGCCAGCAGTTCTAAAGCGATTGAAGCTTTCTTT.

The chain combines TRBV7-9 with TRBJ1-1, with 8 bases identical to TRBD1. V lost 5 bases, J lost 5 bases, and 10 bases stayed unmatched. Germline lookup yields CDR1 SEHNR and CDR2 FQNEAQ (reference sequence). This CDR3 contains 15 residues. CDR3 protein: CASSPRQGRTTEAFF. CDR3 DNA sequence: TGTGCCAGCAGCCCCCGACAGGGGCGTACGACTGAAGCTTTCTTT.

The chain's CDR3 is CASSLSSGGETQYF. The CDR3 coding sequence is TGTGCCAGCAGCCTCTCGTCCGGGGGTGAGACCCAGTACTTC. The chain carries TRBV7-2 and TRBJ2-5; a possible D gene is TRBD2 (6 bases). Deletions cut 5 bases from V and 5 bases from J, with 15 bases between. CDR3 length equals 14 residues. Germline-derived CDR1 and CDR2 are SGHTA and FQGNSA. Drawing the rest from reference TRBV7-2 and TRBJ2-5, the complete variable domain is GAGVSQSPSNKVTEKGKDVELRCDPISGHTALYWYRQSLGQGLEFLIYFQGNSAPDKSGLPSDRFSAERTGGSVSTLTIQRTQQEDSAVYLCASSLSSGGETQYFGPGTRLLVL.

This chain links TRBV19 with TRBJ2-1, with a tentative D call TRBD2 (6 bases). Per the germline V gene, CDR1 is LNHDA and CDR2 is SQIVND (reference sequence). The ends were cut back, 8 bases at V and 4 bases at J, with 15 bases in the middle. This CDR3 is 14 amino acids long. CDR3 in amino acids: CASFSEGAYNEQFF. DNA for the CDR3: TGTGCCAGTTTCTCGGAGGGAGCGTACAATGAGCAGTTCTTC.